One sample yielded the 16 T cell receptor beta chains listed below, sequenced in a study of T-cell reconstitution after alpha-beta-depleted transplantation in children. Preparation of the TCRbeta library involved a method that used unique molecular identifiers. TCRdb fed the PCR reads into MiXCR, producing one record per CDR3 protein. The sample carries 700,000 to 950,000 distinct CDR3 sequences, roughly 16% recorded once. The sequenced sample was PBMCs, mostly from graft donor cells, obtained 360 days after TCRalphabeta/CD19-depleted stem cell transplant. The source of these receptors is a male patient between 5 and 17 years old who had a stem cell transplant for acute lymphoblastic leukemia, so the T cells may come from the graft donor.

This clonotype was picked up a small number of times. The chain couples TRBV20-1 to TRBJ2-1; 11 positions match TRBD2. The CDR3 consists of 14 residues. V lost 3 bases, J lost 10 bases, and 8 bases stayed unmatched. Germline assignment: CDR1 DFQATT and CDR2 SNEGSKA (reference sequence). The CDR3 bases are TGCAGTGCTAGGGGAGTAGCGGGAGGGGGGGAGCAGTTCTTC. Protein product: CSARGVAGGGEQFF.

The chain employs TRBV5-6 and TRBJ2-2; the D is unclear. V was shortened by 2 bases and J by 0 bases, with 11 bases between the two germline ends. Germline V gene data show CDR1 as SGHDT and CDR2 as YYEEEE. This CDR3 has 16 amino acids. Written as DNA, the CDR3 is TGTGCCAGCAGCTTTGTGGCAGCTTCGAACACCGGGGAGCTGTTTTTT. Translated: CASSFVAASNTGELFF.

This chain joins TRBV5-1 and TRBJ2-6, with D unresolved. Germline V gene sequence: CDR1 SGHRS, CDR2 YFSETQ. V was clipped by 4 bases and J by 0 bases, with 5 bases between them. This CDR3 is built from 14 residues. The DNA for the CDR3 is TGCGCCAGCAGCGCGCTCTCTGGGGCCAACGTCCTGACTTTC. Its protein product is CASSALSGANVLTF.

The V call is TRBV18, the J call TRBJ1-1; D possibly corresponds to TRBD1 (5 bases). Trimming pared 3 bases from V and 3 bases from J, leaving 11 bases between. Germline V lookup: CDR1 KGHSH, CDR2 LQKENI. The CDR3 is made up of 14 amino acids. This chain's CDR3 is CASSPSGGDTEAFF. CDR3 DNA sequence: TGTGCCAGCTCACCGAGCGGAGGGGACACTGAAGCTTTCTTT.

The CDR3 nucleotides are TGCGCCAGCAGCCAGCCCCCGGAAGGGACCCAGTACTTC. It is translated as CASSQPPEGTQYF. J is TRBJ2-5 and V is TRBV4-1; no definite D call. V dropped 3 bases and J dropped 7 bases, with 12 bases sitting between them. The CDR3 length is 13 residues. Germline V gene lookup returns CDR1 MGHRA and CDR2 YSYEKL.

The chain recombines TRBV12-3 or TRBV12-4 with TRBJ1-5; a weak D match, TRBD1 (5 bases). Between the trimmed V and J ends, which lost 3 bases and 6 bases, there was a span of 15 bases. The CDR3 is made up of 15 amino acids. CDR3 region: CASSLWGGKGQPQHF. The CDR3 region has the DNA TGTGCCAGCAGTTTGTGGGGGGGTAAGGGTCAGCCCCAGCATTTT.

CDR3 nucleotides: TGTGCCAGCCGGACCGAGCGGGGACCCTCTGGGGCCAACGTCCTGACTTTC. Its translation is CASRTERGPSGANVLTF. The chain employs TRBV6-2 or TRBV6-3 and TRBJ2-6, with 7 bases fitting TRBD2. Germline CDR1 reads MNHEY; CDR2 reads SVGEGT. The CDR3 is 17 residues long. V trimming: 8 bases; J trimming: 0 bases; junction bases outside the gene matches: 10.

This clonotype was seen a few times. The chain joins TRBV7-9 to TRBJ2-3; D is uncertain. V was trimmed by 8 bases and J by 2 bases, leaving 11 bases between them. The CDR3 is made up of 13 amino acids. CDR1 is SEHNR, CDR2 FQNEAQ, per germline (reference sequence). CDR3 sequence reads: CASGKGPTDTQYF. DNA for the CDR3: TGTGCCAGCGGCAAGGGTCCCACAGATACGCAGTATTTT.

This clonotype was observed a handful of times. The rearrangement joins TRBV27 to TRBJ2-4; D ambiguous. CDR1 is MNHEY and CDR2 is SMNVEV in the germline V gene (reference sequence). V gave up 5 bases and J gave up 0 bases, with 8 bases separating them. The CDR3 spans 14 residues. CDR3 loop: CASSRLVAKNIQYF. The CDR3 DNA follows: TGTGCCAGCAGTCGTCTGGTAGCCAAAAACATTCAGTACTTC.

This clonotype was seen repeatedly, ten times or more. J is TRBJ2-5 and V is TRBV7-6, with D possibly being TRBD1 (5 bases). Trimming removed 1 base from V and 4 bases from J, with 7 bases in between. Per germline, CDR1 SGHVS and CDR2 FNYEAQ. The CDR3 spans 13 residues. CDR3 sequence reads: CASSLVQGETQYF. In DNA form, the CDR3 reads TGTGCCAGCAGCTTAGTCCAGGGAGAGACCCAGTACTTC. The full variable domain, its missing parts supplied by reference TRBV7-6 and TRBJ2-5, is GAGVSQSPRYKVTKRGQDVALRCDPISGHVSLYWYRQALGQGPEFLTYFNYEAQQDKSGLPNDRFSAERPEGSISTLTIQRTEQRDSAMYRCASSLVQGETQYFGPGTRLLVL.

The chain carries TRBV7-9 and TRBJ2-1, with TRBD2 as a possible D gene (5 bases). The length of the CDR3 is 16 residues. Between the trimmed V and J ends, which lost 6 bases and 1 base, there was a span of 16 bases. Germline CDR1 and CDR2: SEHNR and FQNEAQ (reference sequence). The DNA for the CDR3 is TGTGCCAGCAGACCTCTTATGGCGGGTTCCTACAATGAGCAGTTCTTC. The encoded protein is CASRPLMAGSYNEQFF.

V gene TRBV5-1 combines with J gene TRBJ2-3; the D call may be TRBD1 or TRBD2 (5 bases each). V was shortened by 4 bases and J by 7 bases, with 22 bases between the two germline ends. The CDR3 loop spans 16 amino acids. Germline assignment: CDR1 SGHRS and CDR2 YFSETQ. The CDR3 coding sequence is TGCGCCAGCAGCAAACGCCGGGACCACCAGGCGAATACGCAGTATTTT. Amino acids: CASSKRRDHQANTQYF.

This chain uses TRBV5-1 with TRBJ1-6; D gene ambiguous. CDR3 length: 16 amino acids. Looked up from germline, CDR1 is SGHRS and CDR2 is YFSETQ. The ends were cut back, 5 bases at V and 0 bases at J, with 12 bases in the middle. DNA for the CDR3: TGCGCCAGCAGGGGTGAACCGAGCTCCTATAATTCACCCCTCCACTTT. Protein product: CASRGEPSSYNSPLHF.

This chain connects TRBV3-1 to TRBJ1-5; D unclear. V was pared by 0 bases and J by 9 bases, with 15 bases between. CDR3 length: 15 residues. CDR1 and CDR2 (germline): LGHDT, YNNKEL (reference sequence). CDR3 coding DNA: TGTGCCAGCAGCCAAGATTCGCCTTTTCGGGGGCCCCAGCATTTT. As protein: CASSQDSPFRGPQHF.

The sample holds a few counts of this clonotype. The chain joins TRBV15 to TRBJ2-7; unclear D gene. Trimming pared 8 bases from V and 4 bases from J, leaving 15 bases between. This CDR3 is built from 13 residues. Germline V gene lookup returns CDR1 LNHNV and CDR2 YYDKDF (reference sequence). CDR3 DNA sequence: TGTGCCACCGGGGTAGGTCGGTCATACGAGCAGTACTTC. Its translation: CATGVGRSYEQYF. The whole variable domain, filled in from reference TRBV15 and TRBJ2-7, reads DAMVIQNPRYQVTQFGKPVTLSCSQTLNHNVMYWYQQKSSQAPKLLFHYYDKDFNNEADTPDNFQSRRPNTSFCFLDIRSPGLGDTAMYLCATGVGRSYEQYFGPGTRLTVT.

This clonotype was detected only a few times. This sequence joins TRBV28 and TRBJ1-1; 10 bases match TRBD1. Germline-derived CDR1 and CDR2 are MDHEN and SYDVKM. The CDR3 has 17 amino acids. V lost 6 bases to trimming and J lost 0 bases; unmatched junction nucleotides: 10. The CDR3 loop is CASRRWGDRGMNTEAFF. The CDR3 DNA is TGTGCCAGCAGGCGGTGGGGGGACAGGGGAATGAACACTGAAGCTTTCTTT.